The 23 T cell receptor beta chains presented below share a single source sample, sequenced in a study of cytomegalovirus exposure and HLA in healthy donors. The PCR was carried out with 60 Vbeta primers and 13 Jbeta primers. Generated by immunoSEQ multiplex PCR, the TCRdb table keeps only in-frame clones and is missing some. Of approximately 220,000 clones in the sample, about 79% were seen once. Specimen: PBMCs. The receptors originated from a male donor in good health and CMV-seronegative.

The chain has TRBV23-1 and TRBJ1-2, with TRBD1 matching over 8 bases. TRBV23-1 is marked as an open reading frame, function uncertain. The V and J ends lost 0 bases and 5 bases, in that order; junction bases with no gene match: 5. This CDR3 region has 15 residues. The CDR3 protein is CASSQSRDRRYGYTF. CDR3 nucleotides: TGCGCCAGCAGTCAATCCCGGGACAGGAGATATGGCTACACCTTC.

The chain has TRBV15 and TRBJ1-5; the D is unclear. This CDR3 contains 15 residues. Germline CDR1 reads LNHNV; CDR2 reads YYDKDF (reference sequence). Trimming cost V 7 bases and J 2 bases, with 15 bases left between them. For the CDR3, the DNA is TGTGCCACCACCCCGGGGAGGGAAGGCAATCAGCCCCAGCATTTT. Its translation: CATTPGREGNQPQHF.

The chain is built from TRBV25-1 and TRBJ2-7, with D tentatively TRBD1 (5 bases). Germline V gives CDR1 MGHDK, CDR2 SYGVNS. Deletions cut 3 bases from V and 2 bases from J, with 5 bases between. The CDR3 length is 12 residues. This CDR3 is CASSDRAYEQYF. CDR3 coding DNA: TGTGCCAGCAGTGACAGGGCCTACGAGCAGTACTTC.

CDR3 in DNA: TGTGCCAGCAGTCTTATACAGGGCCGGGGCTACACCTTC. This translates into CASSLIQGRGYTF. The chain links TRBV27 to TRBJ1-2; TRBD1 is a possible D gene (6 bases). The CDR3 length is 13 residues. The germline V and J ends were trimmed by 5 bases and 8 bases, with 15 bases remaining between them. From germline, CDR1 is MNHEY and CDR2 SMNVEV (reference sequence).

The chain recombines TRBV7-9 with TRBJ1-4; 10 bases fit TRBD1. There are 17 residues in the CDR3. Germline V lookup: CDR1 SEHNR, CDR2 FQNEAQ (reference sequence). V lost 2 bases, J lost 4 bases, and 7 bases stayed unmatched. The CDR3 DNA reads TGTGCCAGCAGCTTACCTGACAGGGGGCTTGGTAATGAAAAACTGTTTTTT. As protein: CASSLPDRGLGNEKLFF. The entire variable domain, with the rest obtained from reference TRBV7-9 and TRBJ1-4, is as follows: DTGVSQNPRHKITKRGQNVTFRCDPISEHNRLYWYRQTLGQGPEFLTYFQNEAQLEKSRLLSDRFSAERPKGSFSTLEIQRTEQGDSAMYLCASSLPDRGLGNEKLFFGSGTQLSVL.

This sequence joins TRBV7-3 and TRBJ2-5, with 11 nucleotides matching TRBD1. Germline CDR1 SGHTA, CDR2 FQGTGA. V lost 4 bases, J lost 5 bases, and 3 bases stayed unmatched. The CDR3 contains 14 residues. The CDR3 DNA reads TGTGCCAGCAGCTGGACAGGGGGCAAGGAGACCCAGTACTTC. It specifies CASSWTGGKETQYF.

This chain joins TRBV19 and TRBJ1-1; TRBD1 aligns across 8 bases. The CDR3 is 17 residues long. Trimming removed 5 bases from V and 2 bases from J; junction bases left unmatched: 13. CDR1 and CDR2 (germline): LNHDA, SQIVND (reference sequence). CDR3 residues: CASSSRRDRQSNTEAFF. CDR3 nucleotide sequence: TGTGCCAGTAGTTCCCGAAGGGACAGGCAATCTAACACTGAAGCTTTCTTT.

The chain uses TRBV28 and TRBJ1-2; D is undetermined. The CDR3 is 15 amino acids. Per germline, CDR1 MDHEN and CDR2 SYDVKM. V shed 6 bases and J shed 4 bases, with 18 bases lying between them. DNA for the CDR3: TGTGCCAGCAGCTCTCCCTTTTCCGCCGGCTATGGCTACACCTTC. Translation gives CASSSPFSAGYGYTF.

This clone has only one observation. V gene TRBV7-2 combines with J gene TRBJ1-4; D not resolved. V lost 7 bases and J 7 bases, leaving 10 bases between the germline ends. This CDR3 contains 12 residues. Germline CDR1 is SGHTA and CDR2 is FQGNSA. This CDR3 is CASTLSGEKLFF. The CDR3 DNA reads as TGTGCCAGCACTTTATCCGGTGAAAAACTGTTTTTT. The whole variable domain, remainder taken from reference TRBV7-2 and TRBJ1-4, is GAGVSQSPSNKVTEKGKDVELRCDPISGHTALYWYRQSLGQGLEFLIYFQGNSAPDKSGLPSDRFSAERTGGSVSTLTIQRTQQEDSAVYLCASTLSGEKLFFGSGTQLSVL.

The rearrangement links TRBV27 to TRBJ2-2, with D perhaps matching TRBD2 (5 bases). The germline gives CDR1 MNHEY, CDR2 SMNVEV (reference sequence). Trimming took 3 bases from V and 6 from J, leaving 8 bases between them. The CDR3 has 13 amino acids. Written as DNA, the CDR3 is TGTGCCAGCAGTTTGAGGGTAGCCGGGGAGCTGTTTTTT. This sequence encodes CASSLRVAGELFF.

CDR3: CASSQAGSGAQFF. As DNA, the CDR3 is TGCGCCAGCAGCCAAGCGGGGTCGGGTGCTCAGTTCTTC. This chain uses TRBV4-3 with TRBJ2-1; D perhaps matches TRBD2 (5 bases). The V and J ends lost 1 base and 13 bases respectively, with 14 bases between them. The CDR3 consists of 13 residues. CDR1 and CDR2 (germline): LGHNA, YSLEER.

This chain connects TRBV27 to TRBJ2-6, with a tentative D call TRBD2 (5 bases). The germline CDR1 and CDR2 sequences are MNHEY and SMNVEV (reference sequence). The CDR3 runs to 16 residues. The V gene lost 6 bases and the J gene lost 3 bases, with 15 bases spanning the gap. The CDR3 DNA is TGTGCCAGCAGCCGCCTTCTAGCAAATGGGGCCAACGTCCTGACTTTC. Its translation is CASSRLLANGANVLTF. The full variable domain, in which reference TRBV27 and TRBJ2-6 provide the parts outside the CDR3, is EAQVTQNPRYLITVTGKKLTVTCSQNMNHEYMSWYRQDPGLGLRQIYYSMNVEVTDKGDVPEGYKVSRKEKRNFPLILESPSPNQTSLYFCASSRLLANGANVLTFGAGSRLTVL.

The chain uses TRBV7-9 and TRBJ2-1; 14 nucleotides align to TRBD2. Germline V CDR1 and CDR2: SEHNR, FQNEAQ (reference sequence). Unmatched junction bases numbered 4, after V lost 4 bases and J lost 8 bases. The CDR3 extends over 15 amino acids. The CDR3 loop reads CASSSTSGRADEQFF. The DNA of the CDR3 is TGTGCCAGCAGCTCGACTAGCGGGAGGGCGGATGAGCAGTTCTTC.

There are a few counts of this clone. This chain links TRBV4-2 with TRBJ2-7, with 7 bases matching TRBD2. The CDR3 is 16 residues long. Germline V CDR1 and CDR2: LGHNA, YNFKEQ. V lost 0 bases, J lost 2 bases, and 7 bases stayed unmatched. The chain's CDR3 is CASSQDMEGGPYEQYF. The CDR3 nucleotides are TGTGCCAGCAGCCAAGACATGGAGGGAGGGCCCTACGAGCAGTACTTC.

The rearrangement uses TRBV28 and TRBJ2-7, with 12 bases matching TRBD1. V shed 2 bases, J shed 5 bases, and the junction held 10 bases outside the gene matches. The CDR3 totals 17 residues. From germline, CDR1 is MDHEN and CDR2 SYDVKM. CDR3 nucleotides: TGTGCCAGCAGTTTAGGGCGTCGGGACAGGGGGCGAAACGAGCAGTACTTC. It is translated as CASSLGRRDRGRNEQYF.

The CDR3 DNA is TGTGCCAGCAGTTTACACATTAACTATGGCTACACCTTC. Protein product: CASSLHINYGYTF. The chain recombines TRBV28 with TRBJ1-2, with unresolved D. The ends were cut back, 2 bases at V and 1 base at J, with 5 bases in the middle. The germline V gene has CDR1 MDHEN and CDR2 SYDVKM. The CDR3 covers 13 residues.

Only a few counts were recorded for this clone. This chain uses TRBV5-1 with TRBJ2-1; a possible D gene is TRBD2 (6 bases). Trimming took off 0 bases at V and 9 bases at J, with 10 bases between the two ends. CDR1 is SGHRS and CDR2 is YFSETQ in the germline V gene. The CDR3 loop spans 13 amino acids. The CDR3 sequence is CASSLDTGVEQFF. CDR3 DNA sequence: TGCGCCAGCAGCTTGGACACGGGGGTTGAGCAGTTCTTC.

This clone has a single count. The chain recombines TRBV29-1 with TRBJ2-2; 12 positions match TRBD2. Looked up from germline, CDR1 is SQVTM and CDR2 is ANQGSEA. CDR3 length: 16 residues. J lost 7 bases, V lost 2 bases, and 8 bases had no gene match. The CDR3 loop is CSVEWLAGGIGGELFF. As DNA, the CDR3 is TGCAGCGTTGAATGGCTAGCGGGAGGGATTGGCGGGGAGCTGTTTTTT.

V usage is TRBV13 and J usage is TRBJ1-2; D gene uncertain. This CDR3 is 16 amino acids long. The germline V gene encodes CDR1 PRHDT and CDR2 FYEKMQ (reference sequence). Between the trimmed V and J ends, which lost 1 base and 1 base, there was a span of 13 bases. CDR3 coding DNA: TGTGCCAGCAGCTTAGAACGGGGAGGGTTTAACTATGGCTACACCTTC. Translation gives CASSLERGGFNYGYTF.

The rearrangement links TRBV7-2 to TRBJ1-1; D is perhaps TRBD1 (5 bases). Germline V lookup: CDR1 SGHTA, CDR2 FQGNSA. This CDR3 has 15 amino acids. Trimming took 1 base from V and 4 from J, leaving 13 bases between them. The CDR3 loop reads CASSLEVRVTTEAFF. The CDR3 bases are TGTGCCAGCAGCTTAGAGGTCAGGGTTACCACTGAAGCTTTCTTT.

For the CDR3, the DNA is TGCGCCAGCAGCCAAGTACTAGCGCCCACAGATACGCAGTATTTT. The encoded protein is CASSQVLAPTDTQYF. This rearrangement joins TRBV4-3 to TRBJ2-3, with 7 nucleotides matching TRBD2. Trimming took 1 base from V and 2 from J; bases not matched to a gene: 3. The V gene's germline CDR1 is LGHNA and CDR2 YSLEER. The length of the CDR3 is 15 residues.

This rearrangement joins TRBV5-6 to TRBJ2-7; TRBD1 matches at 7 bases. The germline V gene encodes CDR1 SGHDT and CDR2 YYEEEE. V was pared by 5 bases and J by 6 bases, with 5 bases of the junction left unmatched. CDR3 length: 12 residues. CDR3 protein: CASSFPGGEQYF. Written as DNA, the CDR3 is TGTGCCAGCAGTTTCCCAGGGGGCGAGCAGTACTTC.

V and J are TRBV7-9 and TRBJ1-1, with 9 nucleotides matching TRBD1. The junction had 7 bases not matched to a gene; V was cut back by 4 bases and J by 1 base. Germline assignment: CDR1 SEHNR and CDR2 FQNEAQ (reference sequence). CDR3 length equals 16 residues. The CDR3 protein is CASSSGTGWGNTEAFF. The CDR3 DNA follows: TGTGCCAGCAGCTCCGGGACAGGGTGGGGGAACACTGAAGCTTTCTTT. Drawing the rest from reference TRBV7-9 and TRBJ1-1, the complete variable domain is DTGVSQNPRHKITKRGQNVTFRCDPISEHNRLYWYRQTLGQGPEFLTYFQNEAQLEKSRLLSDRFSAERPKGSFSTLEIQRTEQGDSAMYLCASSSGTGWGNTEAFFGQGTRLTVV.